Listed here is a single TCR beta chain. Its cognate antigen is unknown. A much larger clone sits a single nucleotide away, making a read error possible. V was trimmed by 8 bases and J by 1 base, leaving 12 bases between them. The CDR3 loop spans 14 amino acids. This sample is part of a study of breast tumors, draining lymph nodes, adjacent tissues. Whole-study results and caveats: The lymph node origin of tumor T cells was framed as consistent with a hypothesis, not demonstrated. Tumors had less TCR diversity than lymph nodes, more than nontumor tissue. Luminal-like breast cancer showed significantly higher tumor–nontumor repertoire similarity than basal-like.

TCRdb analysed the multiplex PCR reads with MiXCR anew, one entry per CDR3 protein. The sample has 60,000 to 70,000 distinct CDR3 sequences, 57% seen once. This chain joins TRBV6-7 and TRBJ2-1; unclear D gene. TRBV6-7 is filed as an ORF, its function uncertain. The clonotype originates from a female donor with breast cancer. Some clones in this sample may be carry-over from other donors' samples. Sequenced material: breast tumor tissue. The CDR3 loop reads CASFPDNSYNEQFF. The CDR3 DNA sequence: TGTGCCAGCTTCCCGGATAATTCCTACAATGAGCAGTTCTTC.